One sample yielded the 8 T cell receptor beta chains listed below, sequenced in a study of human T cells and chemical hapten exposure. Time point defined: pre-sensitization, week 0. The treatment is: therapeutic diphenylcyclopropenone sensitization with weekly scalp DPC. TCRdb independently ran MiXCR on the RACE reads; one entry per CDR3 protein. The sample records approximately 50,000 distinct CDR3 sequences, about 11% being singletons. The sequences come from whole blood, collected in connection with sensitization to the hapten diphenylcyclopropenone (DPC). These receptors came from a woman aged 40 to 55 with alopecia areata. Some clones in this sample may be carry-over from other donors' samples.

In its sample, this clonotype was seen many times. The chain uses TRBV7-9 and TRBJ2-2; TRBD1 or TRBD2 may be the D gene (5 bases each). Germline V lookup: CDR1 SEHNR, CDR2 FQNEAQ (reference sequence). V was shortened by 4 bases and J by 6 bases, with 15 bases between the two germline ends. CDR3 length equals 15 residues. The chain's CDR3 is CASSYTSGSSGELFF. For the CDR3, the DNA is TGTGCCAGCAGCTATACTTCAGGGAGTTCCGGGGAGCTGTTTTTT. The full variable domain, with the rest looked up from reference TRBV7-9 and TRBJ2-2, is DTGVSQNPRHKITKRGQNVTFRCDPISEHNRLYWYRQTLGQGPEFLTYFQNEAQLEKSRLLSDRFSAERPKGSFSTLEIQRTEQGDSAMYLCASSYTSGSSGELFFGEGSRLTVL.

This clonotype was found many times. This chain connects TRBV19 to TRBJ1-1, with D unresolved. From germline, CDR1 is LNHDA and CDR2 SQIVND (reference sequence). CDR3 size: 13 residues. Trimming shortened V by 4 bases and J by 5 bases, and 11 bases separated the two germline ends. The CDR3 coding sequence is TGTGCCAGTAGTACGACTTGGGTGACTGAAGCTTTCTTT. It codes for CASSTTWVTEAFF.

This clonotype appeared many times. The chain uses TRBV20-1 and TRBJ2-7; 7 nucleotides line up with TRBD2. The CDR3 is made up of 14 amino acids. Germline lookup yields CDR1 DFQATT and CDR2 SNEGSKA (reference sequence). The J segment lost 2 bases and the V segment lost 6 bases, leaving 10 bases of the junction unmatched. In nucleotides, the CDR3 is TGCAGTGCCACCCGGGGAGGGGCCACCTACGAGCAGTACTTC. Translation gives CSATRGGATYEQYF.

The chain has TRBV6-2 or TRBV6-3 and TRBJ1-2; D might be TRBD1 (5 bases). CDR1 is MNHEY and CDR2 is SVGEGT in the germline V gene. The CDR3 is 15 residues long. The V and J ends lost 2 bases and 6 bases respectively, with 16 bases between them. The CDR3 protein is CASSYRAGRFDGYTF. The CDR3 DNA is TGTGCCAGCAGTTACCGGGCAGGGAGATTTGATGGCTACACCTTC.

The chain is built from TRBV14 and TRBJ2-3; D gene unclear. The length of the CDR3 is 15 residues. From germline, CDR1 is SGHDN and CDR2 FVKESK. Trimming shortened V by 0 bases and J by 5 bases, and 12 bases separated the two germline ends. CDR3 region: CASSQDRRVGDTQYF. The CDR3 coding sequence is TGTGCCAGCAGCCAAGATCGTCGGGTGGGAGATACGCAGTATTTT.

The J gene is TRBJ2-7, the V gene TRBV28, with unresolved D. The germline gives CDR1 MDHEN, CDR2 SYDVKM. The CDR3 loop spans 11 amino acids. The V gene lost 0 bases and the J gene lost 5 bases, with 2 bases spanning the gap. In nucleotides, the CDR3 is TGTGCCAGCAGTTTATGGGACGAGCAGTACTTC. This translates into CASSLWDEQYF.

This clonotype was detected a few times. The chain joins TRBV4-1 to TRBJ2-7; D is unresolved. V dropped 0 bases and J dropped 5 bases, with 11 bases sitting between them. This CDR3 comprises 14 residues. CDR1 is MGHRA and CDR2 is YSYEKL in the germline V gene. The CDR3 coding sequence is TGCGCCAGCAGCCAAGATCCCAGGAAGGACGAGCAGTACTTC. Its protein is CASSQDPRKDEQYF.

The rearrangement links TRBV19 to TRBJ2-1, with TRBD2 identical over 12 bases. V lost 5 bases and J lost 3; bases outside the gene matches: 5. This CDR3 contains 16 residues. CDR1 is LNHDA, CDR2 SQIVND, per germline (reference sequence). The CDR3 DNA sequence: TGTGCCAGTAGTTCGCGGACTAGCGGGATCTACAATGAGCAGTTCTTC. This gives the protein CASSSRTSGIYNEQFF. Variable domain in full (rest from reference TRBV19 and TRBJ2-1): DGGITQSPKYLFRKEGQNVTLSCEQNLNHDAMYWYRQDPGQGLRLIYYSQIVNDFQKGDIAEGYSVSREKKESFPLTVTSAQKNPTAFYLCASSSRTSGIYNEQFFGPGTRLTVL.